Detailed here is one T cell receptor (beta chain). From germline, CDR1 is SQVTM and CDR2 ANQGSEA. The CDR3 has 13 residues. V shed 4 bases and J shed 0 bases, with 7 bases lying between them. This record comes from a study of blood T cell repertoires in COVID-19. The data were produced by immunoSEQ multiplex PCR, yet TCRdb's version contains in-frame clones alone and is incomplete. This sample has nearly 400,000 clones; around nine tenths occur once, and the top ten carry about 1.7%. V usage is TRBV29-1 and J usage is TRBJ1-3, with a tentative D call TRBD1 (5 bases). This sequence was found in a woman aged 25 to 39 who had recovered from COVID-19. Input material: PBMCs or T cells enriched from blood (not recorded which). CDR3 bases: TGCAGCGTTGCCAGGGACTCTGGAAACACCATATATTTT. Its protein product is CSVARDSGNTIYF.